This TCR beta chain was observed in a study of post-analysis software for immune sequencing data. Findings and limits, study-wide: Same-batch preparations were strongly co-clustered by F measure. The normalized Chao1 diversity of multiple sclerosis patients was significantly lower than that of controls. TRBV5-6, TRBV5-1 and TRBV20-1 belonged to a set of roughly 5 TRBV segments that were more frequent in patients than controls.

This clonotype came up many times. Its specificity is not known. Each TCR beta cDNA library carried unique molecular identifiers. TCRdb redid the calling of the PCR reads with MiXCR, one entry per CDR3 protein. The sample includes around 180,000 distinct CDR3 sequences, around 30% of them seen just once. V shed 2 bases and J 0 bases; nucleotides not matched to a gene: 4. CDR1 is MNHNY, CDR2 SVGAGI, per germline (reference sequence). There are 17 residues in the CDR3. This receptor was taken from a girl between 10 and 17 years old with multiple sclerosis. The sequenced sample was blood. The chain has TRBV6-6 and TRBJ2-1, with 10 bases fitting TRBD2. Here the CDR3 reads CASSYTSSGSSYNEQFF. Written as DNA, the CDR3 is TGTGCCAGCAGTTACACGTCTAGCGGGAGCTCCTACAATGAGCAGTTCTTC.